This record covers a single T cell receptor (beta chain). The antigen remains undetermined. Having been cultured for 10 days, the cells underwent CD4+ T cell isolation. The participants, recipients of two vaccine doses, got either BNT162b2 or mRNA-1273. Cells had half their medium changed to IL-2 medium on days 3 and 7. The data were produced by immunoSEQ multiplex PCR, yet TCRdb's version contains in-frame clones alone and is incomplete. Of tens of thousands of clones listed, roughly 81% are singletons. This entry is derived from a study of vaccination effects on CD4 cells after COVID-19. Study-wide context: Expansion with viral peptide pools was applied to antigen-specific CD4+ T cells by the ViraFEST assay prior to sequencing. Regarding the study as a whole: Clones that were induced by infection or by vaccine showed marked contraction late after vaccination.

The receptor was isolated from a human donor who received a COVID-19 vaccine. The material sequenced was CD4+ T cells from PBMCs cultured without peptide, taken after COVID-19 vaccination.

Here the CDR3 reads CASSPRGIFGTGRNEKLFF. The CDR3 nucleotides are TGTGCCAGCAGCCCTAGAGGTATATTTGGAACAGGGCGAAATGAAAAACTGTTTTTT. The chain recombines TRBV7-2 with TRBJ1-4; D is possibly TRBD1 (6 bases). Germline V CDR1 and CDR2: SGHTA, FQGNSA. The CDR3 runs to 19 residues. The V and J ends lost 5 bases and 5 bases respectively, with 27 bases between them.